This entry describes one T cell receptor (beta chain). Its antigen is not known. The CDR3 has 13 residues. Germline V CDR1 and CDR2: SGHTA, FQGNSA. The germline V and J ends were trimmed by 4 bases and 3 bases, with 10 bases remaining between them. The data belong to a study of T cell responses to AZD1222 COVID-19 vaccine. Method: immunoSEQ multiplex PCR; TCRdb's copy keeps in-frame clones and lacks some. The sample yields around 140,000 clones, around 94% seen once. Notes on the study in general: Vaccine-associated CD4 TCRs ranged over spike, dominating at 160-218 and 743-854. Spike-specific TCR breadth and depth rose after two AZD1222 doses.

The chain uses TRBV7-2 and TRBJ2-7; tentatively, D is TRBD2 (6 bases). This TCR was recovered from an adult who received the AZD1222 COVID-19 vaccine. Sequenced here: peripheral blood, sampled 28 days after the second AZD1222 dose. The CDR3, as DNA: TGTGCCAGCAGCTCCGCCGGGAGCTACGAGCAGTACGTC. Its protein is CASSSAGSYEQYV.